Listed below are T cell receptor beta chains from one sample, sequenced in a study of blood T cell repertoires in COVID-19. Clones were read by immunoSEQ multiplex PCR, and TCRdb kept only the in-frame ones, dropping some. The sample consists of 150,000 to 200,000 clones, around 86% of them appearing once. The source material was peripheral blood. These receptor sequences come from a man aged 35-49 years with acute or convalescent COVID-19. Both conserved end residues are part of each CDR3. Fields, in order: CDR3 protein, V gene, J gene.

CDR3aa: CASSLYLEYGYTF
v_gene: TRBV28
j_gene: TRBJ1-2

CDR3aa: CASSFKQGNSPLHF
v_gene: TRBV7-2
j_gene: TRBJ1-6

CDR3aa: CASSLGGGWNNEQFF
v_gene: TRBV5-4
j_gene: TRBJ2-1

CDR3aa: CASSFGGAGGYNEQFF
v_gene: TRBV28
j_gene: TRBJ2-1

CDR3aa: CASSLEQGHRETQYF
v_gene: TRBV11-2
j_gene: TRBJ2-5

CDR3aa: CAWSVNIGNTIYF
v_gene: TRBV30
j_gene: TRBJ1-3

CDR3aa: CASSAGLAGGSDTQYF
v_gene: TRBV9
j_gene: TRBJ2-3

CDR3aa: CASSLTGNMNTEAFF
v_gene: TRBV5-1
j_gene: TRBJ1-1

CDR3aa: CASRGVTYEQYF
v_gene: TRBV6-5
j_gene: TRBJ2-7

CDR3aa: CASSTTLNIQYF
v_gene: TRBV12-3/TRBV12-4
j_gene: TRBJ2-4

CDR3aa: CAITRTGDLIQETQYF
v_gene: TRBV10-3
j_gene: TRBJ2-5

CDR3aa: CASSTGQGFEAFF
v_gene: TRBV27
j_gene: TRBJ1-1

CDR3aa: CASSFSGATEAFF
v_gene: TRBV5-1
j_gene: TRBJ1-1

CDR3aa: CASSYSGGFSNQPQHF
v_gene: TRBV6-2/TRBV6-3
j_gene: TRBJ1-5

CDR3aa: CASRIAGSHEQYF
v_gene: TRBV6-5
j_gene: TRBJ2-7

CDR3aa: CASSLSLQGNQPQHF
v_gene: TRBV27
j_gene: TRBJ1-5